This entry is about one T cell receptor beta chain. Methods used by the authors: By means of reference gene primer amplification, nucleated cell counts were estimated. Only in-frame clones appear in the TCRdb table, and some are missing; sequencing was by immunoSEQ multiplex PCR. V, J and clone size were drawn from that table, and D and trimming were deduced from the DNA. The profile covers around 240,000 clones, with roughly 82% appearing a single time and 1.2% to 1.5% taken by the ten largest. This sample was taken from a study of blood T cell repertoires in COVID-19. Across the whole study: Collection of acute and convalescent COVID-19 samples took place in the United States, Italy and Spain. Sample material is recorded as cDNA or gDNA derived from T cells, B-cell-depleted T cells, or PBMCs.

The CDR3 is made up of 13 amino acids. V was shortened by 4 bases and J by 1 base, with 10 bases between the two germline ends. The germline V gene encodes CDR1 GTSNPN and CDR2 SVGIG (reference sequence). The chain links TRBV30 to TRBJ1-1, with D possibly TRBD1 on 5 matching bases. The sample was peripheral blood. The receptor was derived from a woman aged 40 to 50 who had recovered from COVID-19. CDR3 in DNA: TGTGCCTGGACTGACAGTCCGAACACTGAAGCTTTCTTT. This sequence encodes CAWTDSPNTEAFF.